The clone carrying this TCR beta chain has only one observation. The antigen remains undetermined. The source of the sample is a study of cytomegalovirus exposure and HLA in healthy donors. Study information: Of all 400 or so donors who were genotyped, roughly 81% belonged to the Caucasian-associated ancestry cluster. Study findings and constraints: Most CMV-associated TCR beta chains were later found to appear HLA-restricted.

With 3 bases removed from V and 5 bases from J, the gap between germline ends came to 13 bases. In germline, CDR1 is MNHNS, CDR2 SASEGT. The CDR3 covers 14 residues. Primers: 60 Vbeta forward and 13 Jbeta reverse. Measured with immunoSEQ multiplex PCR; TCRdb has only the in-frame clones, and not every one. This sample yields approximately 130,000 clones, of which more than 80% are seen a single time; about 6.7% belongs to the top ten. The receptor was isolated from a woman younger than 45 in good health and CMV-seropositive. The chain carries TRBV6-1 and TRBJ2-5; possibly TRBD2 for D (7 bases). The sequenced sample consisted of PBMCs. The CDR3 reads CASSEGRGGETQYF. In DNA form, the CDR3 reads TGTGCCAGCAGTGAGGGCAGGGGAGGGGAGACCCAGTACTTC.